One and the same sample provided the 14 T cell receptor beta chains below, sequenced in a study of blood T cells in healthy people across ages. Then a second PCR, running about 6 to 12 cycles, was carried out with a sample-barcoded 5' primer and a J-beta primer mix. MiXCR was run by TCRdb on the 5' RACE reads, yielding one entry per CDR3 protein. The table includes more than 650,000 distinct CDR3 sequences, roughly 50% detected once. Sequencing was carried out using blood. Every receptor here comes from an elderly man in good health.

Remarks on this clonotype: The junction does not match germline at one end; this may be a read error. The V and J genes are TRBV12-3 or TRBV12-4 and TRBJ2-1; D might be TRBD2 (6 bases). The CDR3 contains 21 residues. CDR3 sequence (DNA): TGTGCCAGCAGATCGTGGATACCGGGACTCCTAGATCGCTACTCCTACAATGGGCAGTTCTTC. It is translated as CASRSWIPGLLDRYSYNGQFF.

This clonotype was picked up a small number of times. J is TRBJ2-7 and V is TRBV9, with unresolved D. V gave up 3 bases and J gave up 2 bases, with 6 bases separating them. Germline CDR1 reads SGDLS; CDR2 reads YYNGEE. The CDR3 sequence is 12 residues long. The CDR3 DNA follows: TGTGCCAGCAGCGACGGACCCTACGAGCAGTACTTC. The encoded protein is CASSDGPYEQYF.

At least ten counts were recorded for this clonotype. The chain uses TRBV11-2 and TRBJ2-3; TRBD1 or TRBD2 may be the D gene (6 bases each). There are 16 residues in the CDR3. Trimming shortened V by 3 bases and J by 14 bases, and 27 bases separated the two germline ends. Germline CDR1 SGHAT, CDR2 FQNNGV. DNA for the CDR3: TGTGCCAGCAGCTTTCTTTTGGGGGGCGCGGACAGATACGCGTATTTT. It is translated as CASSFLLGGADRYAYF.

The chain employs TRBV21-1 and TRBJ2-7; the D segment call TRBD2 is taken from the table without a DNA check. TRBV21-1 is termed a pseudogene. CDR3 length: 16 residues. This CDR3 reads CASSKSTSGPPYEQYF. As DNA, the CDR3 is TGTGCCAGTAGCAAGTCGACTAGCGGACCTCCGTACGAGCAGTACTTC.

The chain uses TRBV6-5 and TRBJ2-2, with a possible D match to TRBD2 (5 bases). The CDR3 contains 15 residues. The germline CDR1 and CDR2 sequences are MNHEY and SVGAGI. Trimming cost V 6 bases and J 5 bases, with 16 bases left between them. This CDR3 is CASRLGSVSTGELFF. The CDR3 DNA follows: TGTGCCAGCAGACTAGGTTCTGTGTCAACCGGGGAGCTGTTTTTT.

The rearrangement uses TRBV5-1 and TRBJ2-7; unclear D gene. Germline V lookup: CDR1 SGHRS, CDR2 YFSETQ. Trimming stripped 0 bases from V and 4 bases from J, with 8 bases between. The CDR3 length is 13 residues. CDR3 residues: CASSLAGEYEQYF. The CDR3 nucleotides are TGCGCCAGCAGCTTGGCTGGAGAATACGAGCAGTACTTC.

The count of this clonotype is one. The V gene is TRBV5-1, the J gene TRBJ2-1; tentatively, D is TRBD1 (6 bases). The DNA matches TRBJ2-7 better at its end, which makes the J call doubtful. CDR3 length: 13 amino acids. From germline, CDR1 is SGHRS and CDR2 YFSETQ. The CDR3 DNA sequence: TGCGCCAGCAGCCCAGAAACAGGGCGTGAGCAGTACTTC. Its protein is CASSPETGREQYF.

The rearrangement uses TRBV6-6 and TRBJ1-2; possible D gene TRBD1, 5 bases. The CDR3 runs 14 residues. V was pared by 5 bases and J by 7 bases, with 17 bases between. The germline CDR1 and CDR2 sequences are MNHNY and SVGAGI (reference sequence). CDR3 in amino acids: CASSDDTIGGGYTF. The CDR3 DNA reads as TGTGCCAGCAGTGACGACACGATTGGGGGTGGCTACACCTTC.

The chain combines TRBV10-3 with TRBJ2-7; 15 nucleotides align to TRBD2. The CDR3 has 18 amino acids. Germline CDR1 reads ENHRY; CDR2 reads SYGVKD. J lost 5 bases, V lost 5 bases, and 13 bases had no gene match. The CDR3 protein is CAISSGLAGGHMKDEQYF. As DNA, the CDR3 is TGTGCCATCAGTTCTGGACTAGCGGGAGGGCACATGAAGGACGAGCAGTACTTC.

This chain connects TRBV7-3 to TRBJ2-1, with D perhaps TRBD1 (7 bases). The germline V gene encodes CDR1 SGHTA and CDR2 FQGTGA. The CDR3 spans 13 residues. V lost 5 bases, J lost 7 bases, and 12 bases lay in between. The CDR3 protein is CASSKGAGNEQFF. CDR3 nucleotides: TGTGCCAGCAGCAAGGGGGCGGGAAATGAGCAGTTCTTC. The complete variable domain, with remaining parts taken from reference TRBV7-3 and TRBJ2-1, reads GAGVSQTPSNKVTEKGKYVELRCDPISGHTALYWYRQSLGQGPEFLIYFQGTGAADDSGLPNDRFFAVRPEGSVSTLKIQRTERGDSAVYLCASSKGAGNEQFFGPGTRLTVL.

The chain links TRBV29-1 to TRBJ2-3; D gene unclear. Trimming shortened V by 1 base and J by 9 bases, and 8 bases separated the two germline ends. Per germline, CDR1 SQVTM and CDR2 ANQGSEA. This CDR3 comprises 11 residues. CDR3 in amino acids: CSVEVIETQYF. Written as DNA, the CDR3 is TGCAGCGTTGAAGTGATAGAAACGCAGTATTTT.

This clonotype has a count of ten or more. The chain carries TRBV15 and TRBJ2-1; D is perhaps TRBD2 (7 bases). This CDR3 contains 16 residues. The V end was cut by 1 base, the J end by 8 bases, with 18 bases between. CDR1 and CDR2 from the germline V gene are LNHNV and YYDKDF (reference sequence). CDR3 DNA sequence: TGTGCCACCAGCAGAGTTCGGGGGGCTTTTTTCGATGAGCAGTTCTTC. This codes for CATSRVRGAFFDEQFF.

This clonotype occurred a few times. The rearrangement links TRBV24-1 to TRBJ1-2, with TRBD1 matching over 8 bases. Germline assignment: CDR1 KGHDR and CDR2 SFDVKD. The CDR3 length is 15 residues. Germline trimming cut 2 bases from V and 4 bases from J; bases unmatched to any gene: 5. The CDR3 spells CATSDSTGGAYGYTF. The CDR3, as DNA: TGTGCCACCAGTGATTCCACAGGGGGTGCCTATGGCTACACCTTC.

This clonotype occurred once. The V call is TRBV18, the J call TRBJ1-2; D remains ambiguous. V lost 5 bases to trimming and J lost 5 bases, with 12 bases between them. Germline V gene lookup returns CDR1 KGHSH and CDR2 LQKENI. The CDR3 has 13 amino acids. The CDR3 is CASSAGRGYGYTF. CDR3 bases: TGTGCCAGCTCAGCTGGGCGAGGGTATGGCTACACCTTC.